This T cell receptor beta chain was captured by sequencing in a study of blood T cells in healthy people across ages. Study outcomes and limitations: It was the long-lived donors that had more naive CD4+ cells and higher diversity than aged donors.

Per-sample yields of isolated PBMCs were at least 6.5 million. Germline V gene sequence: CDR1 DFQATT, CDR2 SNEGSKA (reference sequence). The CDR3 runs to 13 residues. Together with a sample-barcoded 5' primer, a J-beta primer mix was included in a second PCR lasting 7 to 11 cycles. TCRdb re-derived calls from the 5' RACE reads in MiXCR, one entry per CDR3 protein. Among about 1 million distinct CDR3 sequences listed, roughly a quarter were seen once. Regarding this clonotype: No antigen is known for it.

In addition, the sample was reused for a study of T cells of mothers and their children. That work adds: The authors used all extracted RNA for cDNA synthesis, at roughly 1.5 ug per 15 ul.

The chain has TRBV20-1 and TRBJ2-5; D remains unclear. TRBJ2-7 matches the DNA end more closely, so the J call is doubtful. This clonotype was obtained from a girl aged 2-9 years in good health. The specimen sequenced was blood. CDR3 residues: CSADRTASYEQYF. The CDR3 DNA reads as TGCAGTGCTGATCGGACGGCCTCCTACGAGCAGTACTTC.